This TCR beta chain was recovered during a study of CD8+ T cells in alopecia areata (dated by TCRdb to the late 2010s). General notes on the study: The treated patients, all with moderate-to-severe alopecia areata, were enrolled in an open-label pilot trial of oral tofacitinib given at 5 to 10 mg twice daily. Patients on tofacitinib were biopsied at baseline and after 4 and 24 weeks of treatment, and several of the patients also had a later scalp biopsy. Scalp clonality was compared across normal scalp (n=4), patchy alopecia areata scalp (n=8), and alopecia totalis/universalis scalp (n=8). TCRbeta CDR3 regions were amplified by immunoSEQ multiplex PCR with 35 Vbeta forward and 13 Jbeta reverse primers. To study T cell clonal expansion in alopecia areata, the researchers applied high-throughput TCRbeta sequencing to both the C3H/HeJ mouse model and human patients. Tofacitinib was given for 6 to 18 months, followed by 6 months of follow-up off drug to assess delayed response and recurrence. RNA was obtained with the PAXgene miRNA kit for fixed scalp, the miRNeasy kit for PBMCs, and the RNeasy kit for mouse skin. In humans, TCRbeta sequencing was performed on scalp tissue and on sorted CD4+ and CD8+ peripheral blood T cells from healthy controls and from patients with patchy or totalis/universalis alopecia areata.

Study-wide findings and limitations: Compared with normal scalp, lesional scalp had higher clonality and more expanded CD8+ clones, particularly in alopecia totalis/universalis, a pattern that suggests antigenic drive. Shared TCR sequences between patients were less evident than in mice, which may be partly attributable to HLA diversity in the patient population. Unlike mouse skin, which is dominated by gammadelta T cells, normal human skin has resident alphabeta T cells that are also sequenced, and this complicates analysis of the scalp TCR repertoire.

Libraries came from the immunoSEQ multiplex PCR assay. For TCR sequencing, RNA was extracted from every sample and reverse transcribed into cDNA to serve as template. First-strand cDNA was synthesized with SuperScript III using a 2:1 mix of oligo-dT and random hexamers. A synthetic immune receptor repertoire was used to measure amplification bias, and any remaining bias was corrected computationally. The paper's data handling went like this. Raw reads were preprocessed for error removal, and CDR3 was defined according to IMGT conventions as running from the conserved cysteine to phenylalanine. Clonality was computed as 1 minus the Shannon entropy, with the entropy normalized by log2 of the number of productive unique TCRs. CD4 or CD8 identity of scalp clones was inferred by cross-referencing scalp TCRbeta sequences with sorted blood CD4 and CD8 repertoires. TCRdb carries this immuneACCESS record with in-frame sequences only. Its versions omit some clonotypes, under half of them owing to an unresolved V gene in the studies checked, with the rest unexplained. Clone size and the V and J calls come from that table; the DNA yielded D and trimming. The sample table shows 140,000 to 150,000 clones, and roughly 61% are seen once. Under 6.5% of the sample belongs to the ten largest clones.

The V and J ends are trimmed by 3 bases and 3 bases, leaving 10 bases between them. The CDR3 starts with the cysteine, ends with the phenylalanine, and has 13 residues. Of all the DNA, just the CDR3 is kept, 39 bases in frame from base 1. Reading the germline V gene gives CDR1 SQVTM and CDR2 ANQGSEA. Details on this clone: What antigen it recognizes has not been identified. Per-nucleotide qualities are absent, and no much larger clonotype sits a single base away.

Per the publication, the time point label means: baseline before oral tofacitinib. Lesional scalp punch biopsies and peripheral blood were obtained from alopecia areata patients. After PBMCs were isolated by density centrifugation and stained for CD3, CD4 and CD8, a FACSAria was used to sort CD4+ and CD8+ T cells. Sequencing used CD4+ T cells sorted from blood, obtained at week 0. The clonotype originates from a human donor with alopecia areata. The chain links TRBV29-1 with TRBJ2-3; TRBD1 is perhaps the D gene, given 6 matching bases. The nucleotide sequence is TGCAGCGTTGATAACAGGGTGACAGATACGCAGTATTTT. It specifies CSVDNRVTDTQYF.